This TCR beta chain was recovered during a study of identical twins. Study results and limitations: Models predicted too little out-of-frame TCR alpha sharing in monozygotic twins. The more abundant beta clonotypes in cord blood had fewer insertions, and memory repertoires did not show this.

A note on this clonotype: Its target is not known.

A single record per CDR3 protein comes from TCRdb applying MiXCR to the 5' RACE reads. The sample has about 1.7 million distinct CDR3 sequences; about 31% are singletons. This CDR3 region has 12 residues. Germline CDR1 SNHLY, CDR2 FYNNEI. Germline trimming cut 6 bases from V and 14 bases from J; bases unmatched to any gene: 9. Sample: cord blood. This clonotype was sampled from a newborn girl in good health. The J gene is TRBJ2-1, the V gene TRBV2; 8 bases are shared with TRBD1. CDR3 sequence (DNA): TGTGCCAGCAGCGACCAGGGGGCGGTGGAGTTCTTC. Translating gives CASSDQGAVEFF.